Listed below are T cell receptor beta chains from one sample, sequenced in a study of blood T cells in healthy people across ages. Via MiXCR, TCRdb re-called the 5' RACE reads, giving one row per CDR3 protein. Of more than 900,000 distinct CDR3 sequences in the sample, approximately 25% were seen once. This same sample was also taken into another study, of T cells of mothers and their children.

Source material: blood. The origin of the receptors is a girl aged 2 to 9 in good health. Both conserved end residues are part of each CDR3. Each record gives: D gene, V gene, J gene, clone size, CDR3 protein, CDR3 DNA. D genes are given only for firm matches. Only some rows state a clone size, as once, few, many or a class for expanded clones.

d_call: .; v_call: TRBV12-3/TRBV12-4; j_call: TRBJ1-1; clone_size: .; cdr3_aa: CASRVLDGSTEAFF; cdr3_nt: TGTGCCAGCAGAGTGCTCGACGGCTCCACTGAAGCTTTCTTT
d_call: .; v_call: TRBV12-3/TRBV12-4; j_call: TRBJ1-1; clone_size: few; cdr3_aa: CASSLRRLSEAFF; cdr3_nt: TGTGCCAGCAGTTTAAGGCGATTATCGGAGGCTTTCTTT
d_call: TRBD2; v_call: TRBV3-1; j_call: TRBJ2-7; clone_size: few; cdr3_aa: CASSQGSGGLSEQYF; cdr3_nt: TGTGCCAGCAGCCAAGGGAGCGGGGGGCTAAGCGAGCAGTACTTC
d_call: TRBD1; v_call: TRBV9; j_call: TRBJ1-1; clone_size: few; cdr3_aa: CASSVDGGGPAFF; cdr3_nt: TGTGCCAGCAGCGTAGATGGAGGGGGCCCAGCTTTCTTT
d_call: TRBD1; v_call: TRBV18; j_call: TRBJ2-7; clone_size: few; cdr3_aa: CASLKYGTGFSHEQYF; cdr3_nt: TGTGCCAGCCTGAAGTATGGGACAGGGTTTTCTCACGAGCAGTACTTC
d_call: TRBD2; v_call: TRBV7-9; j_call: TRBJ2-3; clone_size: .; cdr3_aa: CASSPNTFTSGADTQYF; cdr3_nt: TGTGCCAGCAGCCCAAACACATTTACTAGCGGGGCCGATACGCAGTATTTT
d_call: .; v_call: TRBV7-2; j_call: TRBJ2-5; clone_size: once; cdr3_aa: CASSSTGVDQYF; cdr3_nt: TGTGCCAGCAGCTCAACTGGGGTAGACCAGTACTTC
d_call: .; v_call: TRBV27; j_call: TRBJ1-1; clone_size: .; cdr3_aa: CASSSGIWTMNTEAFF; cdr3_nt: TGTGCCAGCAGTTCTGGGATTTGGACAATGAACACTGAAGCTTTCTTT
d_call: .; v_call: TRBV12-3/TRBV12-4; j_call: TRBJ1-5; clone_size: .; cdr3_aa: CASSFGYGNQPQHF; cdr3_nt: TGTGCCAGCAGTTTTGGGTATGGCAATCAGCCCCAGCATTTT
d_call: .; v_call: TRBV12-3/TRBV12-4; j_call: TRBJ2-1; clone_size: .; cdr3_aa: CASSLSGYPNEQFF; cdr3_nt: TGTGCCAGCAGTTTATCAGGCTACCCTAATGAGCAGTTCTTC
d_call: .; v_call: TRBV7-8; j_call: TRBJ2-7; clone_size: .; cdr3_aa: CASSLLWAPYEQYF; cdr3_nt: TGTGCCAGCAGCTTACTCTGGGCCCCCTACGAGCAGTACTTC
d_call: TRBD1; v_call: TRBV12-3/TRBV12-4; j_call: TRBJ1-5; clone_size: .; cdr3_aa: CASSQQGWYQPQHF; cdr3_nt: TGTGCCAGCAGTCAACAGGGGTGGTATCAGCCCCAGCATTTT
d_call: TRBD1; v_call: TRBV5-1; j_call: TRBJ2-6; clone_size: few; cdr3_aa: CASSLRTGAGANVLTF; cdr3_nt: TGCGCCAGCAGCTTGAGAACAGGGGCTGGGGCCAACGTCCTGACTTTC
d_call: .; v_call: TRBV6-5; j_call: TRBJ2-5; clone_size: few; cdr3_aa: CASSKVILETQYF; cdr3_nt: TGTGCCAGCTCGAAGGTGATTTTAGAGACCCAGTACTTC
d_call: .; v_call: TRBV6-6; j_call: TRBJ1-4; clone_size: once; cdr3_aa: CASSFREEKLFF; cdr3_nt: TGTGCCAGCAGTTTCAGGGAGGAAAAACTGTTTTTT
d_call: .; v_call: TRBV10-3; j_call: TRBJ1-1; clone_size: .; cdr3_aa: CAISMTSYHEAFF; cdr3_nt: TGTGCCATCAGTATGACATCGTACCATGAAGCTTTCTTT
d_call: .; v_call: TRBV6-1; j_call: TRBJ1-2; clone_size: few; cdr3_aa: CASRTDDNPSFYGYTF; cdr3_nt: TGTGCCAGCAGGACAGACGACAACCCCTCTTTCTATGGCTACACCTTC